These T cell receptor beta chains were read from a single sample in a study of blood T cell repertoires in COVID-19. TCRdb's copy holds only in-frame clones and misses some; the assay was immunoSEQ multiplex PCR. Altogether 250,000 to 350,000 clones are present, 75% to 90% being singletons, with the ten largest covering 2% to 3%. Sample: PBMCs or T cells enriched from blood (not recorded which). All receptors derive from a woman aged 45-59 years who had recovered from COVID-19. The CDR3 runs from the conserved cysteine through the conserved F or W. A D gene is named only where the DNA matches it firmly. Only some rows state a clone size, as once, few, many or a class for expanded clones.

v_call	d_call	j_call	clone_size	cdr3_nt	cdr3_aa
TRBV19	TRBD1	TRBJ1-5	once	TGTGCCAGTAGGACAGGGGGGGTATATAGCAATCAGCCCCAGCATTTT	CASRTGGVYSNQPQHF
TRBV7-9	TRBD1	TRBJ1-2	-	TGTGCCAGCAGCCCGCACACCGGGACAGTGAACTATGGCTACACCTTC	CASSPHTGTVNYGYTF
TRBV25-1	-	TRBJ2-7	-	TGTGCCAGCAGTGAAAGTCAGGGTTTTGACGAGCAGTACTTC	CASSESQGFDEQYF
TRBV12-3/TRBV12-4	-	TRBJ1-1	-	TGTGCCAGCAGTTTATCTTCCGGGACTGAAGCTTTCTTT	CASSLSSGTEAFF
TRBV30	-	TRBJ2-6	-	TGTGCCTGGAGTGTCCAGGGGTTCAGCTCTGGGGCCAACGTCCTGACTTTC	CAWSVQGFSSGANVLTF
TRBV2	-	TRBJ1-5	-	TGTGCCAGCAACCCTTCGCTGGGAGACCCTAGCAATCAGCCCCAGCATTTT	CASNPSLGDPSNQPQHF
TRBV7-2	TRBD1	TRBJ1-5	-	TGTGCCAGCAGCTTGGGCAGGGGGACTGTTCAGCCCCAGCATTTT	CASSLGRGTVQPQHF
TRBV19	-	TRBJ1-6	-	TGTGCCAGTAGTATCAATTCAGGCCCCGATTCACCCCTCCACTTT	CASSINSGPDSPLHF
TRBV3-1/TRBV3-2	-	TRBJ1-6	-	TGTGCCAGCAGCCAAGTTGCGGGGGCGAATTCACCCCTCCACTTT	CASSQVAGANSPLHF
TRBV6-6	-	TRBJ2-7	-	TGTGCCAGCAGTTACCCGGGGGTCGGGAACGAGCAGTACTTC	CASSYPGVGNEQYF
TRBV19	-	TRBJ2-7	-	TGTGCCAGTAGTATAAACCGGGGCTACGAGCAGTACTTC	CASSINRGYEQYF
TRBV12-5	TRBD1	TRBJ2-1	-	TGTGCTAGCCGACAGGGGCTTAGCAATGAGCAGTTCTTC	CASRQGLSNEQFF
TRBV29-1	TRBD1	TRBJ1-1	few	TGCAGCGCCTGGACAGGAATTGTTAGAACTGAAGCTTTCTTT	CSAWTGIVRTEAFF
TRBV6-2/TRBV6-3	TRBD2	TRBJ2-3	-	TGTGCCAGCAGTTACTCATCTGTACTAGCGGGCGATACGCAGTATTTT	CASSYSSVLAGDTQYF
TRBV4-3	-	TRBJ1-2	-	TGCGCCAGCAGCCAAGTTGGTCAGTATGGCTACACCTTC	CASSQVGQYGYTF
TRBV19	TRBD1	TRBJ2-7	-	TGTGCCAGTCGGGGACAGAGGGACTCCTACGAGCAGTACTTC	CASRGQRDSYEQYF
TRBV6-5	TRBD1	TRBJ1-2	-	TGTGCCAGCAGGGGACAGACTGAACTAAATGGCTACACCTTC	CASRGQTELNGYTF
TRBV11-2	-	TRBJ2-7	-	TGTGCCAGCAGCCCCGGGATCGACGAGCAGTACTTC	CASSPGIDEQYF
TRBV10-2	-	TRBJ2-1	-	TGCGCCAGCAACGGTAACAATGAGCAGTTCTTC	CASNGNNEQFF
TRBV19	-	TRBJ1-5	-	TGTGCCAGTAACGGGGGGTGGGGTGATAGCAATCAGCCCCAGCATTTT	CASNGGWGDSNQPQHF
TRBV28	TRBD2	TRBJ2-2	-	TGTGCCAGCAGTTTATCTAGCGGGGTGAACACCGGGGAGCTGTTTTTT	CASSLSSGVNTGELFF
TRBV5-4	TRBD2	TRBJ2-7	-	TGTGCCAGCAGCGCGGGACTAGGGGTCGACGAGCAGTACTTC	CASSAGLGVDEQYF
TRBV18	TRBD2	TRBJ2-2	many	TGTGCCAGCTCACCATTCCAGCGGGGGACCGGGGAGCTGTTTTTT	CASSPFQRGTGELFF
TRBV6-4	TRBD2	TRBJ2-1	few	TGTGCCAGCAGTGGGTTCGGCGGCGGGGGGGCAAGTGAGCAGTTCTTC	CASSGFGGGGASEQFF
TRBV20-1	-	TRBJ2-3	-	TGCAGTACCGCTATAGTGGATACGCAGTATTTT	CSTAIVDTQYF